A single T cell receptor beta chain is shown here with its context. Its target is unknown. The data belong to a study of blood T cells in healthy people across ages. Study-wide findings and caveats: Any changes in expanded clonotypes were possibly confounded, as donor CMV status remained unknown. Long-lived donors had more naive CD4+ cells and higher diversity than aged donors.

Per sample, extraction of total RNA gave at least 5 micrograms in every case. This CDR3 spans 13 amino acids. With 7 bases removed from V and 2 bases from J, the gap between germline ends came to 14 bases. The germline gives CDR1 DFQATT, CDR2 SNEGSKA (reference sequence). Next came a second PCR, run for roughly 6 to 11 cycles, which used a sample-barcoded 5' primer along with a J-beta primer mix. TCRdb reprocessed the 5' RACE reads via MiXCR and lists one record per CDR3 protein. Of roughly 2 million distinct CDR3 sequences listed, roughly 49% are singletons. The gene calls are TRBV20-1 and TRBJ2-5; D remains ambiguous. The specimen was blood. The origin of this receptor is a woman aged 40 to 49 in good health. CDR3 sequence (DNA): TGCAGTGTTAGGACCTATATTCAAGAGACCCAGTACTTC. Translating gives CSVRTYIQETQYF.